This TCR beta chain was obtained from a study of OX40 agonist ivuxolimab in advanced cancers. Broader study findings: Dosing at 0.1 to 3.0 mg/kg was accompanied by clonal expansion of CD4+ and CD8+ blood T cells by week 6. Expanded clones belonging to CD8+ T cells outnumbered, on average, those of CD4+.

In the case of this clone: Its antigen is unidentified.

The CDR3 is made up of 14 amino acids. Looked up from germline, CDR1 is SGHKS and CDR2 is YYEKEE (reference sequence). Trimming cost V 4 bases and J 1 base, with 11 bases left between them. Sequencing was performed with immunoSEQ multiplex PCR; in TCRdb, only in-frame clones are kept and a portion is missing. The sample yields 60,000 or so clones, about four fifths seen once. This rearrangement joins TRBV5-5 to TRBJ2-5, with no clear D. The TCR comes from an adult with an advanced solid tumor such as melanoma, head and neck, liver or kidney cancer. Sample: CD4+ or CD8+ T cells sorted from blood, taken in a trial of the OX40 agonist ivuxolimab. The CDR3 region has the DNA TGTGCCAGCAGCGACCCACGCCTCCAAGAGACCCAGTACTTC. Amino acids: CASSDPRLQETQYF.